This record looks at one TCR beta chain sequence and its context. The sample originates from a study of blood T cell repertoires in COVID-19. Overall study: The origin of the acute and convalescent COVID-19 samples was the United States, Italy and Spain. The cDNA or gDNA used as material had been derived from T cells, B-cell-depleted T cells, or PBMCs.

As processed by the authors: It was from reference gene primer amplification that nucleated cell counts were estimated. Profiling relied on immunoSEQ multiplex PCR, and the TCRdb table lists in-frame clones only, not all of them. V and J calls and clone size come straight from that table; D and trimming were deduced from the DNA. The table has some 280,000 clones, about nine tenths seen once. The sample was peripheral blood. The source is a woman in her twenties or thirties with active or convalescent COVID-19.

CDR3 protein: CASSIAPGASYGYTF. DNA of the CDR3: TGTGCCAGTAGTATAGCCCCAGGGGCTAGCTATGGCTACACCTTC. The chain couples TRBV19 to TRBJ1-2; maybe TRBD1 (6 bases). Germline CDR1 is LNHDA and CDR2 is SQIVND (reference sequence). This CDR3 has 15 amino acids. Trimming cost V 1 base and J 4 bases, with 13 bases left between them. The variable domain in full, with the rest retrieved from reference TRBV19 and TRBJ1-2, is DGGITQSPKYLFRKEGQNVTLSCEQNLNHDAMYWYRQDPGQGLRLIYYSQIVNDFQKGDIAEGYSVSREKKESFPLTVTSAQKNPTAFYLCASSIAPGASYGYTFGSGTRLTVV.